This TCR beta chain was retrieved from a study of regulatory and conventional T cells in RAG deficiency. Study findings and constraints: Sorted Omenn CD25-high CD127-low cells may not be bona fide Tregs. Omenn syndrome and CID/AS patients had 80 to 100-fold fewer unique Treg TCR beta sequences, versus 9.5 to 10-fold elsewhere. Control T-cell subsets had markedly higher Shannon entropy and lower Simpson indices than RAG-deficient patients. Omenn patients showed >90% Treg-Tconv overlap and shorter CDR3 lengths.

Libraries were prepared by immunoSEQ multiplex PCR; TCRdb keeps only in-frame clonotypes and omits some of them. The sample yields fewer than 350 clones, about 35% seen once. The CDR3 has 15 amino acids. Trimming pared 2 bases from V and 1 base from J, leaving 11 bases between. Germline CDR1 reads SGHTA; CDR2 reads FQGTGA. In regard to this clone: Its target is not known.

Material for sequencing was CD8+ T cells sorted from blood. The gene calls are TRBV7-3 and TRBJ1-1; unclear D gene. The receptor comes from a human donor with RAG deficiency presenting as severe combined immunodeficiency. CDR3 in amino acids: CASSLGWASNTEAFF. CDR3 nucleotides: TGTGCCAGCAGCTTAGGGTGGGCGTCGAACACTGAAGCTTTCTTT.